These 4 T cell receptor beta chains came from one sample sequenced in a study of CD8+ T cells in alopecia areata. Extracted RNA was reverse transcribed, and the resulting cDNA served as sequencing template. The repertoire was sequenced with immunoSEQ multiplex PCR; TCRdb's copy has only in-frame clones and lacks some. Here the sample spans roughly 200,000 clones, roughly 60% being singletons. The sequenced sample was CD4+ T cells sorted from blood, obtained at week 0. The receptors were sampled from a human donor with alopecia areata.

This clone was detected a few times. V usage is TRBV5-1 and J usage is TRBJ2-7, with D maybe TRBD1 (5 bases). Per germline, CDR1 SGHRS and CDR2 YFSETQ. This CDR3 is built from 15 residues. Trimming cost V 1 base and J 0 bases, with 11 bases left between them. CDR3 region: CASSLQGGPSYEQYF. CDR3 coding DNA: TGCGCCAGCAGCTTGCAGGGCGGACCCTCCTACGAGCAGTACTTC.

This clone was recorded a few times. The rearrangement joins TRBV29-1 to TRBJ1-1, with D perhaps matching TRBD1 (6 bases). CDR1 SQVTM and CDR2 ANQGSEA come from the germline V gene. CDR3 length equals 13 residues. V was trimmed by 5 bases and J by 6 bases, leaving 16 bases between them. The CDR3 region has the DNA TGCAGCGTTACGTCGGGGGGCCTCGCTGAAGCTTTCTTT. Translation: CSVTSGGLAEAFF.

The rearrangement links TRBV7-2 to TRBJ1-3; D ambiguous. There are 14 residues in the CDR3. CDR1 is SGHTA and CDR2 is FQGNSA in the germline V gene. V lost 1 base and J lost 0, with 4 bases in between. The CDR3 sequence: CASSLGDSGNTIYF. As DNA, the CDR3 is TGTGCCAGCAGCTTAGGGGACTCTGGAAACACCATATATTTT.

The V and J genes are TRBV6-5 and TRBJ2-7; possibly TRBD1 or TRBD2 for D (5 bases each). This CDR3 comprises 15 residues. CDR1 and CDR2 (germline): MNHEY, SVGAGI. V was trimmed by 5 bases and J by 4 bases, leaving 18 bases between them. The CDR3 region is CASSRTRGVNYEQYF. CDR3 coding DNA: TGTGCCAGCAGTCGCACGAGGGGAGTGAATTACGAGCAGTACTTC.